Sequencing of this T cell receptor (beta chain) was carried out in a study of Ad26.COV2.S vaccination and SARS-CoV-2 variants. Study-wide points: It was vaccine recipients, not placebo recipients, who had the higher spike-specific TCR breadth.

The repertoire was sequenced with immunoSEQ multiplex PCR; TCRdb's copy has only in-frame clones and lacks some. This table has 400,000 to 450,000 clones, over 75% appearing once. A remark on this clone: Its antigen is unidentified.

The CDR3 loop spans 13 amino acids. Germline-derived CDR1 and CDR2 are MDHEN and SYDVKM. Trimming stripped 6 bases from V and 2 bases from J, with 10 bases between. Regarding treatment: over 15 received Ad26.COV2.S at low or high dose, single or two shots; several received placebo; per-sample allocation not given. Day 63 after the first vaccine or placebo injection was the time point for sampling. The sample consisted of peripheral blood, taken in a trial of Ad26.COV2.S vaccine versus placebo. The rearrangement uses TRBV28 and TRBJ1-2, with D perhaps TRBD1 (6 bases). This clonotype was obtained from a person aged 18-65 years who received the Ad26.COV2.S COVID-19 vaccine or a placebo. DNA of the CDR3: TGTGCCAGCAGCCAGGGACAAAACTATGGCTACACCTTC. The encoded protein is CASSQGQNYGYTF.